The clone carrying this T cell receptor beta chain has a handful of counts. Its specificity is not known. The source of the sample is a study of beta chain features in type 1 diabetes. Study-level findings and limits: The question of HLA type influencing TCRB rearrangement was one that remained unresolved here. Equally in patients and controls, PCR might preferentially amplify shorter templates.

The germline CDR1 and CDR2 sequences are SGHDN and FVKESK. Trimming took off 0 bases at V and 6 bases at J, with 9 bases between the two ends. CDR3 length: 14 residues. Using CD45RO/CCR7/CD25/CD127/CD95/CD27, CD4+ naive, central memory, regulatory and stem cell-like memory cells were sorted. Expressed TCRB transcripts were sequenced, since all the RNA that had been isolated was reverse transcribed. The study sequenced naive, central memory and regulatory T cell samples to an average of roughly 3.8 million reads. TCRdb's copy holds only in-frame clones and misses some; the assay was immunoSEQ multiplex PCR. The table shows about 410,000 clones, with approximately 13% occurring only once.

The TCR sequence derives from a man aged 30 to 45 in good health. The sample was naive CD4+ T cells from blood. V is TRBV14 and J is TRBJ2-1; D call uncertain. The chain's CDR3 is CASSQDRAVNEQFF. For the CDR3, the DNA is TGTGCCAGCAGCCAAGATCGGGCCGTCAATGAGCAGTTCTTC.